The clone carrying this T cell receptor (beta chain) has ten or more counts. This sample includes further DNA sequences coding for the same CDR3. V shed 5 bases, J shed 5 bases, and the junction held 3 bases outside the gene matches. The CDR3 length is 15 residues. CDR1 LNHNV and CDR2 YYDKDF come from the germline V gene (reference sequence). As handled by the study authors: Amplification with reference gene primers provided the estimates of nucleated cell counts. Data came from immunoSEQ multiplex PCR; TCRdb stores just in-frame clones and leaves some out. The D gene and trimming were derived from the DNA, and the V and J assignments and clone size from that table. The table shows 250,000 to 300,000 clones, with about four fifths occurring only once. The data derive from a study of blood T cell repertoires in COVID-19.

Sequences were obtained from peripheral blood. The rearrangement links TRBV15 to TRBJ2-1; 13 bases match TRBD2. This sequence was found in a woman in her sixties with active or convalescent COVID-19. DNA of the CDR3: TGTGCCACCAGCTCGACTAGCGGGGGGAACAATGAGCAGTTCTTC. Protein: CATSSTSGGNNEQFF. Supplemented by reference TRBV15 and TRBJ2-1, the full variable domain reads DAMVIQNPRYQVTQFGKPVTLSCSQTLNHNVMYWYQQKSSQAPKLLFHYYDKDFNNEADTPDNFQSRRPNTSFCFLDIRSPGLGDTAMYLCATSSTSGGNNEQFFGPGTRLTVL.